This note documents a single T cell receptor (beta chain) sequence. Its cognate antigen is unknown. This sample was included in a study of PD-1 blockade in mismatch repair-deficient tumors. Broader study findings: Tumor-resident clones, often absent from pretreatment blood, expanded after pembrolizumab and then contracted.

TCRdb's copy holds only in-frame clones and misses some; the assay was immunoSEQ multiplex PCR. The table has some 45,000 clones, under 85% seen once. Three pembrolizumab responders had their TCRs sequenced. Unmatched junction bases numbered 9, after V lost 6 bases and J lost 2 bases. This CDR3 is 16 amino acids long. Germline CDR1 reads SNHLY; CDR2 reads FYNNEI. The chain has TRBV2 and TRBJ2-2; 7 bases match TRBD1. Sequencing used PBMCs, obtained before pembrolizumab treatment. The TCR comes from an adult with mismatch repair-deficient cancer. CDR3 DNA: TGTGCCAGCAGCCGATCCGGGACAGAAAACACCGGGGAGCTGTTTTTT. It is translated as CASSRSGTENTGELFF. The variable domain in full, with the rest retrieved from reference TRBV2 and TRBJ2-2, is EPEVTQTPSHQVTQMGQEVILRCVPISNHLYFYWYRQILGQKVEFLVSFYNNEISEKSEIFDDQFSVERPDGSNFTLKIRSTKLEDSAMYFCASSRSGTENTGELFFGEGSRLTVL.